This T cell receptor (beta chain) stems from a study of post-analysis software for immune sequencing data. Notes on the study in general: Controls had lower frequencies than patients of 4 or 5 TRBV segments, which included TRBV5-6, TRBV5-1 and TRBV20-1. The F measure placed samples prepared in the same batch into strongly shared clusters. Diversity measured as normalized Chao1 was significantly lower in multiple sclerosis patients than in controls.

Trimming took 0 bases from V and 3 from J; bases not matched to a gene: 5. Per germline, CDR1 SGHDT and CDR2 YYEEEE. CDR3 length: 16 residues. Unique molecular identifiers were carried by the TCR beta cDNA libraries. Starting from approximately 1 to 10 million T cells, the study yielded roughly 0.5 million cDNA molecules. Each CDR3 protein gets one entry after TCRdb re-called the PCR reads with MiXCR. This table has 430,000 or so distinct CDR3 sequences, 39% appearing once. Comment on this clonotype: The antigen is undetermined.

Specimen: blood. This receptor was obtained from a girl under 10 years old with multiple sclerosis. The chain uses TRBV5-6 and TRBJ2-7, with 11 bases that match TRBD1. CDR3 nucleotide sequence: TGTGCCAGCAGCTTGGATCCGGGACAGGGGGTCTACGAGCAGTACTTC. Translation gives CASSLDPGQGVYEQYF.